This T cell receptor (beta chain) is from a study of cytomegalovirus exposure and HLA in healthy donors. Study results and caveats: A few chains linked to CMV were shown in vitro to be specific for CMV antigens. In a later analysis, common viral pathogens appeared linked to several of the most significant clusters.

Every donor was a healthy person donating bone marrow. For this clone: The target antigen is unknown.

The CDR3 extends over 15 amino acids. The V end was cut by 6 bases, the J end by 2 bases, with 14 bases between. CDR1 and CDR2 (germline): SGDLS, YYNGEE. PCR was performed using 60 Vbeta and 13 Jbeta primers. The method was immunoSEQ multiplex PCR; TCRdb's version includes in-frame clones alone and lacks a portion of them. This table holds about 220,000 clones, approximately 88% found once. The sample comprised PBMCs. This TCR came from a boy between 2 and 10 years old in good health and CMV-seronegative. This rearrangement joins TRBV9 to TRBJ2-2; D remains ambiguous. The CDR3 DNA reads as TGTGCCAGCACCCTGAGTGGCGGTAACACCGGGGAGCTGTTTTTT. Protein product: CASTLSGGNTGELFF.